The rows below give T cell receptor beta chains drawn from one sample of a study of T cells after yellow fever vaccination. In TCRdb, the 5' RACE reads were re-called with MiXCR into one record per CDR3 protein. Among some 560,000 distinct CDR3 sequences listed, less than 20% were seen once. Sequences were derived from PBMCs, sampled 5 to 6 days after the first yellow fever vaccination. The receptors come from a man aged 18 to 30 who received the YFV17D yellow fever vaccine. Each CDR3 is given with its conserved first and last residue. Each record gives: V gene, D gene, J gene, clone size, CDR3 DNA, CDR3 protein. D genes are given only for firm matches. Some rows have no size entry. The others give once, few or many, or a class for an expanded clone.

>TRBV12-3/TRBV12-4|.|TRBJ1-3|.
TGTGCCAGCAGTTTATACCCAAACACCATATATTTT
CASSLYPNTIYF
>TRBV5-1|TRBD2|TRBJ2-1|few
TGCGCCAGCAGCGACCCCCCTAGCGGGGACTACAATGAGCAGTTCTTC
CASSDPPSGDYNEQFF
>TRBV6-2/TRBV6-3|.|TRBJ1-2|few
TGTGCCAGCAGTTTGGGAGCCTATGGCTACACCTTC
CASSLGAYGYTF
>TRBV6-1|.|TRBJ1-5|few
TGTGCCAGCAGAGCGGGTTTCGGGGGCTTAAGCAATCAGCCCCAGCATTTT
CASRAGFGGLSNQPQHF
>TRBV7-9|.|TRBJ1-6|few
TGTGCCAGCAGCTTTGGTAGAAATTCACCCCTCCACTTT
CASSFGRNSPLHF
>TRBV5-1|.|TRBJ2-6|few
TGCGCCAGCACCTTGGGGGTGAGCTCTGGGGCCAACGTCCTGACTTTC
CASTLGVSSGANVLTF
>TRBV12-3/TRBV12-4|.|TRBJ2-1|many
TGTGCCAGCAGTTTCGCGGGGCCCTACAATGAGCAGTTCTTC
CASSFAGPYNEQFF
>TRBV3-1|.|TRBJ1-2|.
TGTGCCAGCAGCCAACTTACCTCCCTCAGGGAGAGGGGCTATGGCTACACCTTC
CASSQLTSLRERGYGYTF
>TRBV5-1|TRBD2|TRBJ2-3|many
TGCGCCAGCAGCAGGACTAGCGACACAGATACGCAGTATTTT
CASSRTSDTDTQYF
>TRBV7-2|.|TRBJ2-3|few
TGTGCCAGCAGCCCAGGATGGGGTACCGCAGATACGCAGTATTTT
CASSPGWGTADTQYF
>TRBV20-1|.|TRBJ2-7|.
TGCAGTGCTAGATACGAGGGCTACGAGCAGTACTTC
CSARYEGYEQYF